A selection of T cell receptor beta chains follows, all from one sample in a study of T cells in Graves' hyperthyroidism and ophthalmopathy. TCRdb reprocessed the multiplex PCR reads with MiXCR, giving one entry per CDR3 protein. The repertoire holds 200,000 to 250,000 distinct CDR3 sequences, with roughly 18% as singletons. The specimen sequenced was blood. The receptors were sampled from a man in his forties or fifties with Graves' hyperthyroidism. CDR3s include the opening cysteine and the closing phenylalanine or tryptophan. A D gene is named only where the DNA matches it firmly. Rows may omit the clone size; those that give it use once, few, many or a size class.

DNA: TGTGCCAGCAGCTTATTTAGGGACCCCCCCGGCAATGAGCAGTTCTTC
CDR3: CASSLFRDPPGNEQFF
size: many
J: TRBJ2-1
V: TRBV7-3
D: NA

DNA: TGTGCCAGCAGTTTTTTACCGGGACTAGCGGGAGTTGGGTACGAGCAGTACTTC
CDR3: CASSFLPGLAGVGYEQYF
size: many
J: TRBJ2-7
V: TRBV28
D: TRBD2

DNA: TGTGTCAGCAGCCAAGCAGGGGGCGGTACGTACGGGCAGTACTTC
CDR3: CVSSQAGGGTYGQYF
size: NA
J: TRBJ2-7
V: TRBV3-1
D: TRBD1

DNA: TGTGCCAGCAGCTTAAGTTCCGGGAGTGCCACAGATACGCAGTATTTT
CDR3: CASSLSSGSATDTQYF
size: NA
J: TRBJ2-3
V: TRBV7-3
D: NA

DNA: TGTGCCAGCAGAATGGGGGCTCACGAGCAGTACTTC
CDR3: CASRMGAHEQYF
size: NA
J: TRBJ2-7
V: TRBV6-1
D: NA

DNA: TGTGCCAGCAGCTCCAACTTAGCCGGGACAGGGCCCTACGAGCAGTACTTC
CDR3: CASSSNLAGTGPYEQYF
size: many
J: TRBJ2-7
V: TRBV7-2
D: TRBD1

DNA: TGCAGCGTTGAAGAGGGGTTTAACCAGCCCCAGCATTTT
CDR3: CSVEEGFNQPQHF
size: many
J: TRBJ1-5
V: TRBV29-1
D: NA

DNA: TGTGCCAGCAGTTCCCTCGGACTAGGATCCACAGATACGCAGTATTTT
CDR3: CASSSLGLGSTDTQYF
size: many
J: TRBJ2-3
V: TRBV27
D: TRBD2

DNA: TGCAGCGTGGGACAGGGGCCCTCATACTATGACTACACCTTC
CDR3: CSVGQGPSYYDYTF
size: NA
J: TRBJ1-2
V: TRBV29-1
D: TRBD1

DNA: TGTGCCTGGAGTGTACGTTACAGGCCTAACTATGGCTACACCTTC
CDR3: CAWSVRYRPNYGYTF
size: many
J: TRBJ1-2
V: TRBV30
D: NA

DNA: TGTGCCAGCAGCGCCCCGGGACTAGCGGGATCGAATGAGCAGTTCTTC
CDR3: CASSAPGLAGSNEQFF
size: many
J: TRBJ2-1
V: TRBV7-2
D: TRBD2

DNA: TGTGCCATCAGTGAGTCGGGTAGCGGAGTGGGCCAAGAGACCCAGTACTTC
CDR3: CAISESGSGVGQETQYF
size: NA
J: TRBJ2-5
V: TRBV10-3
D: NA

DNA: TGTGCCATCAGTGGCCCTCAACCGAACACTGAAGCTTTCTTT
CDR3: CAISGPQPNTEAFF
size: once
J: TRBJ1-1
V: TRBV10-3
D: NA

DNA: TGCAGCGTTGATGGGACTAGTGCCTACAATGAGCAGTTCTTC
CDR3: CSVDGTSAYNEQFF
size: NA
J: TRBJ2-1
V: TRBV29-1
D: TRBD2

DNA: TGTGCCAGCAGCTTAGCTAGTGATACAGGGAAGTTCGCCGGGGAGCTGTTTTTT
CDR3: CASSLASDTGKFAGELFF
size: many
J: TRBJ2-2
V: TRBV11-2
D: NA

DNA: TGTGCCTGGACCCACGTCCTAGCGGGAGCTTACGAGCAGTACTTC
CDR3: CAWTHVLAGAYEQYF
size: NA
J: TRBJ2-7
V: TRBV30
D: TRBD2

DNA: TGTGCCAGCAGCTTTACGGTTAACACTGAAGCTTTCTTT
CDR3: CASSFTVNTEAFF
size: NA
J: TRBJ1-1
V: TRBV7-2
D: NA

DNA: TGCGCCAGCAGCCGCGGGGACGGCACCTACGAGCAGTACTTC
CDR3: CASSRGDGTYEQYF
size: many
J: TRBJ2-7
V: TRBV5-1
D: NA

DNA: TGTGCCAGCAGCGGACAGGGGGCTGTGGATACGCAGTATTTT
CDR3: CASSGQGAVDTQYF
size: many
J: TRBJ2-3
V: TRBV12-3/TRBV12-4
D: TRBD1

DNA: TGTGCCAGCAGTTTAGGGACGTTGGGCTACACCTTC
CDR3: CASSLGTLGYTF
size: many
J: TRBJ1-2
V: TRBV28
D: NA

DNA: TGTGCCAGCAGCCGCTCGGGGCAGCCCCAGCATTTT
CDR3: CASSRSGQPQHF
size: many
J: TRBJ1-5
V: TRBV3-1
D: NA

DNA: TGTGCCAGCATGCAGCCGAACACTGAAGCTTTCTTT
CDR3: CASMQPNTEAFF
size: many
J: TRBJ1-1
V: TRBV7-8
D: NA

DNA: TGTGCCAGCAGACGTTACGGGACTAGCGGCTACGAGCAGTACTTC
CDR3: CASRRYGTSGYEQYF
size: many
J: TRBJ2-7
V: TRBV12-3/TRBV12-4
D: TRBD2

DNA: TGTGCCAGGGCTAGCGGGAGGGGAGATACGCAGTATTTT
CDR3: CARASGRGDTQYF
size: few
J: TRBJ2-3
V: TRBV7-9
D: TRBD2

DNA: TGTGCCAGCAGTTTATCGGGGGCCCCTAATGAAAAACTGTTTTTT
CDR3: CASSLSGAPNEKLFF
size: NA
J: TRBJ1-4
V: TRBV27
D: NA

DNA: TGTGCCAGCAGCTTAGCATGGCGGTACTTCTCCTACGAGCAGTACTTC
CDR3: CASSLAWRYFSYEQYF
size: many
J: TRBJ2-7
V: TRBV7-2
D: NA

DNA: TGTGCCAGCAGCTTGGGCCCGAGCCCGCAGTACTTC
CDR3: CASSLGPSPQYF
size: NA
J: TRBJ2-7
V: TRBV11-2
D: NA

DNA: TGCGCCAGCAGCTTGCGGGAGTACCCCACAGATACGCAGTATTTT
CDR3: CASSLREYPTDTQYF
size: NA
J: TRBJ2-3
V: TRBV5-1
D: NA

DNA: TGTGCCAGCAGCTTAAGACTAGCGGGAGTGGACGAGCAGTACTTC
CDR3: CASSLRLAGVDEQYF
size: few
J: TRBJ2-7
V: TRBV7-2
D: TRBD2

DNA: TGCAGTGCTAGACCCCTCGACAGGGAGGTGAACACTGAAGCTTTCTTT
CDR3: CSARPLDREVNTEAFF
size: many
J: TRBJ1-1
V: TRBV20-1
D: TRBD1

DNA: TGTGCCAGCAGTCCGAGCCAGGGGACGTCAGATACGCAGTATTTT
CDR3: CASSPSQGTSDTQYF
size: once
J: TRBJ2-3
V: TRBV28
D: NA

DNA: TGTGCCAGCAGTTGGGACACGAACTACGAGCAGTACTTC
CDR3: CASSWDTNYEQYF
size: many
J: TRBJ2-7
V: TRBV7-8
D: NA

DNA: TGTGCCAGCAGTAGATTAGTTAGCTCTGAGCAGTTCTTC
CDR3: CASSRLVSSEQFF
size: many
J: TRBJ2-1
V: TRBV12-3/TRBV12-4
D: NA

DNA: TGTGCCTGGATCCACGGGGACAGGGGCACAGATACGCAGTATTTT
CDR3: CAWIHGDRGTDTQYF
size: many
J: TRBJ2-3
V: TRBV30
D: TRBD1

DNA: TGTGCCAGCAGCCCCTGGGGGGCAGGGGAAAAACTGTTTTTT
CDR3: CASSPWGAGEKLFF
size: NA
J: TRBJ1-4
V: TRBV4-2
D: NA

DNA: TGTGCCAGCAGTGAATATGGGAGGGACACTGAAGCTTTCTTT
CDR3: CASSEYGRDTEAFF
size: many
J: TRBJ1-1
V: TRBV2
D: NA

DNA: TGTGCCAGCAGCCAAACAGGGCGCACTGAAGCTTTCTTT
CDR3: CASSQTGRTEAFF
size: many
J: TRBJ1-1
V: TRBV27
D: NA

DNA: TGTGCCAGCAGTTTCAAGCCTGGGACAGGGGGCGTTTACGAGCAGTACTTC
CDR3: CASSFKPGTGGVYEQYF
size: NA
J: TRBJ2-7
V: TRBV27
D: TRBD1

DNA: TGTGCCAGCAGTTTCCAGGCCAAAGACATTCAGTACTTC
CDR3: CASSFQAKDIQYF
size: many
J: TRBJ2-4
V: TRBV27
D: NA

DNA: TGCGCCAGCAGCTTGGGGGGGCTGAACGAGCAGTACTTC
CDR3: CASSLGGLNEQYF
size: NA
J: TRBJ2-7
V: TRBV5-1
D: NA

DNA: TGTGCCACCAGTGCCCTATCGGGACGCCGGGGGACAGATACGCAGTATTTT
CDR3: CATSALSGRRGTDTQYF
size: few
J: TRBJ2-3
V: TRBV24-1
D: NA

DNA: TGTGCCAGCAGGGAGACTAGCGGGAACGAGCAGTACTTC
CDR3: CASRETSGNEQYF
size: many
J: TRBJ2-7
V: TRBV2
D: TRBD2

DNA: TGTGCCAGCAGCCCCGACGGCTACAATGAGCAGTTCTTC
CDR3: CASSPDGYNEQFF
size: many
J: TRBJ2-1
V: TRBV11-2
D: NA

DNA: TGTGCCAGCAGTGTACAGGGAAATGGCTACACCTTC
CDR3: CASSVQGNGYTF
size: NA
J: TRBJ1-2
V: TRBV2
D: NA

DNA: TGTGCCAGCAAGCTGGGACGGAACACTGAAGCTTTCTTT
CDR3: CASKLGRNTEAFF
size: NA
J: TRBJ1-1
V: TRBV7-3
D: NA

DNA: TGTGCCACCAGTGAGACCGGGACAGGGACCTACAATGAGCAGTTCTTC
CDR3: CATSETGTGTYNEQFF
size: NA
J: TRBJ2-1
V: TRBV24-1
D: TRBD1

DNA: TGTGCCTCACAGGGACTAGCGGAGTACGAGCAGTACTTC
CDR3: CASQGLAEYEQYF
size: many
J: TRBJ2-7
V: TRBV28
D: TRBD2

DNA: TGTGCCAGCAGCGCGGACGGTAACTATGGCTACACCTTC
CDR3: CASSADGNYGYTF
size: many
J: TRBJ1-2
V: TRBV7-2
D: NA

DNA: TGCGCCAGCAGCTTCGGGCCTAGCGGGACGAGCTCCTACGAGCAGTACTTC
CDR3: CASSFGPSGTSSYEQYF
size: few
J: TRBJ2-7
V: TRBV5-1
D: TRBD2

DNA: TGTGCCAGCAGTTTAGCGACAGGGAATCAGCCCCAGCATTTT
CDR3: CASSLATGNQPQHF
size: many
J: TRBJ1-5
V: TRBV12-3/TRBV12-4
D: TRBD1